The 21 T cell receptor beta chains below were found in one sample sequenced in a study of blood T cell repertoires in COVID-19 (dated by TCRdb to 2019 to 2021). Receptor libraries were prepared by the immunoSEQ multiplex PCR assay. In its TCRdb copy, this immuneACCESS table keeps in-frame sequences only and misses some clones. Where compared with another copy, unresolved V genes explain less than half of these, and the others have no known cause. A total of 270,000 or so clones appear in this sample, approximately 88% of them only once. Approximately 0.85% of the sample comes from the top ten. The sequenced sample was peripheral blood. Source of these receptors: a woman between 35 and 50 years old who had recovered from COVID-19.

The chain joins TRBV9 to TRBJ2-6; D gene uncertain. CDR1 SGDLS and CDR2 YYNGEE come from the germline V gene. The CDR3 spans 15 residues. The ends were cut back, 1 base at V and 4 bases at J, with 9 bases in the middle. Here the CDR3 DNA reads TGTGCCAGCAGCGTATCCGGGTCGGGGGCCAACGTCCTGACTTTC. This encodes CASSVSGSGANVLTF.

CDR3 protein: CASTTKRTSLIGEQFF. In DNA form, the CDR3 reads TGCGCCAGCACTACAAAAAGGACTAGCTTGATAGGGGAGCAGTTCTTC. The V gene is TRBV10-2, the J gene TRBJ2-1, with 8 nucleotides matching TRBD2. Germline values: CDR1 WSHSY, CDR2 SAAADI. The J segment lost 10 bases and the V segment lost 7 bases, leaving 18 bases of the junction unmatched. There are 16 residues in the CDR3.

The chain is built from TRBV4-1 and TRBJ2-3; 11 bases are shared with TRBD1. The CDR3 is 15 residues long. Germline V gene sequence: CDR1 MGHRA, CDR2 YSYEKL. With 6 bases clipped from V and 4 bases from J, the junction kept 6 bases outside the gene matches. The CDR3 sequence: CASSPDRGLSDTQYF. CDR3 nucleotides: TGCGCCAGCAGTCCGGACAGGGGGCTTTCAGATACGCAGTATTTT.

The chain couples TRBV15 to TRBJ2-1; D is possibly TRBD2 (7 bases). The V gene lost 1 base and the J gene lost 8 bases, with 12 bases spanning the gap. The CDR3 has 14 amino acids. Germline lookup yields CDR1 LNHNV and CDR2 YYDKDF (reference sequence). CDR3 DNA sequence: TGTGCCACCAGCAGAGTTGGGGGGGCGTATGAGCAGTTCTTC. This codes for CATSRVGGAYEQFF.

V and J are TRBV2 and TRBJ2-3; the match to TRBD2 covers 9 bases. CDR1 and CDR2 (germline): SNHLY, FYNNEI. The CDR3 consists of 17 residues. J was trimmed by 2 bases and V by 8 bases; bases with no gene match: 14. The CDR3 sequence is CASRAREGPGSTDTQYF. Written as DNA, the CDR3 is TGTGCCAGCCGGGCGCGGGAGGGCCCCGGTTCCACAGATACGCAGTATTTT.

This chain uses TRBV7-2 with TRBJ2-7, with 10 bases that match TRBD1. This CDR3 is 16 amino acids long. Germline values: CDR1 SGHTA, CDR2 FQGNSA. Trimming cost V 6 bases and J 5 bases; bases outside gene matches: 13. CDR3 DNA sequence: TGTGCCAGCAGTTCAATCGGACAGGGGGGGTTTGACGAGCAGTACTTC. This sequence encodes CASSSIGQGGFDEQYF.

This chain links TRBV12-3 or TRBV12-4 with TRBJ2-1; D is undetermined. This CDR3 comprises 12 residues. V gave up 6 bases and J gave up 9 bases, with 12 bases separating them. CDR3 sequence (DNA): TGTGCCAGCAGCCCTTCCAACATTGAGCAGTTCTTC. It is translated as CASSPSNIEQFF.

The rearrangement links TRBV5-1 to TRBJ2-1, with TRBD2 matching 16 bases. J was trimmed by 0 bases and V by 4 bases; bases with no gene match: 4. This CDR3 has 18 residues. Germline CDR1 is SGHRS and CDR2 is YFSETQ. The CDR3, as DNA: TGCGCCAGCAGCCAAGGGACTAGCGGGAGGGCCTCCTACAATGAGCAGTTCTTC. This codes for CASSQGTSGRASYNEQFF.

This clone was picked up a small number of times. CDR3 sequence (DNA): TGTGCCAGCAGACGGACTAGCGGGAGCGATGAGCAGTTCTTC. Translation: CASRRTSGSDEQFF. This chain joins TRBV6-4 and TRBJ2-1; 13 bases are a match to TRBD2. CDR1 is MRHNA and CDR2 is SNTAGT in the germline V gene. CDR3 length equals 14 residues. With 6 bases clipped from V and 8 bases from J, the junction kept 4 bases outside the gene matches.

This clone was detected only once. The V gene is TRBV11-2, the J gene TRBJ1-1; D is perhaps TRBD1 (5 bases). Germline CDR1 reads SGHAT; CDR2 reads FQNNGV. The CDR3 has 13 residues. V lost 5 bases and J 7 bases, leaving 14 bases between the germline ends. The CDR3: CASSKPGGNEAFF. Here the CDR3 DNA reads TGTGCCAGCAGCAAACCCGGGGGGAATGAAGCTTTCTTT. The whole variable domain, filled in from reference TRBV11-2 and TRBJ1-1, reads EAGVAQSPRYKIIEKRQSVAFWCNPISGHATLYWYQQILGQGPKLLIQFQNNGVVDDSQLPKDRFSAERLKGVDSTLKIQPAKLEDSAVYLCASSKPGGNEAFFGQGTRLTVV.

The chain recombines TRBV7-8 with TRBJ1-2; 8 bases align to TRBD1. V was pared by 1 base and J by 7 bases, with 8 bases of the junction left unmatched. Germline CDR1 is SGHVS and CDR2 is FQNEAQ. The CDR3 is made up of 15 amino acids. Written as DNA, the CDR3 is TGTGCCAGCAGCTTAGGGACAGGGACTTTAGGTGGCTACACCTTC. Protein: CASSLGTGTLGGYTF.

V is TRBV19 and J is TRBJ2-5; a possible D gene is TRBD1 (5 bases). This CDR3 has 15 residues. The germline V gene has CDR1 LNHDA and CDR2 SQIVND (reference sequence). Trimming left V 3 bases short and J 2 bases short, with 13 bases between. Here the CDR3 reads CASSISRATQETQYF. CDR3 sequence (DNA): TGTGCCAGTAGTATTAGCAGGGCGACTCAAGAGACCCAGTACTTC.

The gene calls are TRBV5-4 and TRBJ2-1; D call uncertain. Germline V gene lookup returns CDR1 SGHNT and CDR2 YYREEE (reference sequence). The length of the CDR3 is 13 residues. V was pared by 0 bases and J by 6 bases, with 7 bases between. The chain's CDR3 is CASSLAWSNEQFF. Written as DNA, the CDR3 is TGTGCCAGCAGCTTGGCCTGGAGCAATGAGCAGTTCTTC.

The V and J genes are TRBV5-1 and TRBJ1-4; TRBD1 is a possible D gene (5 bases). Germline V gene lookup returns CDR1 SGHRS and CDR2 YFSETQ. CDR3 size: 15 residues. With 0 bases removed from V and 4 bases from J, the gap between germline ends came to 10 bases. The CDR3 DNA reads as TGCGCCAGCAGCTTGGGACAGACCGGTAATGAAAAACTGTTTTTT. Its protein is CASSLGQTGNEKLFF.

The chain carries TRBV29-1 and TRBJ2-1; no reliable D call. Germline V gene data show CDR1 as SQVTM and CDR2 as ANQGSEA. Deletions cut 4 bases from V and 3 bases from J, with 13 bases between. The CDR3 consists of 14 residues. CDR3 DNA: TGCAGCGTTGGAGGAAGCGCCTACTACAATGAGCAGTTCTTC. Its protein product is CSVGGSAYYNEQFF.

The rearrangement joins TRBV6-5 to TRBJ1-1; D possibly corresponds to TRBD1 (6 bases). V shed 6 bases and J shed 3 bases, with 14 bases lying between them. The CDR3 sequence is 14 residues long. Germline V gene sequence: CDR1 MNHEY, CDR2 SVGAGI. For the CDR3, the DNA is TGTGCCAGCAGATTCCACAGGGCCGACACTGAAGCTTTCTTT. As protein: CASRFHRADTEAFF.

The chain combines TRBV2 with TRBJ2-2; D is possibly TRBD2 (6 bases). The CDR3 contains 12 residues. The V gene's germline CDR1 is SNHLY and CDR2 FYNNEI. Trimming stripped 11 bases from V and 6 bases from J, with 13 bases between. The CDR3 bases are TGTGCCTCGGGGGAGCTAGCCGGGGAGCTGTTTTTT. The encoded protein is CASGELAGELFF.

This clone showed up just a few times. The chain is built from TRBV6-1 and TRBJ2-7; 12 nucleotides line up with TRBD2. Per germline, CDR1 MNHNS and CDR2 SASEGT. CDR3 length: 15 residues. The V segment lost 1 base and the J segment 6 bases; nucleotides outside the gene matches: 4. CDR3 nucleotides: TGTGCCAGCAGTGAAGTTAGGACTAGCGGGACCGAGCAGTACTTC. Encoded protein: CASSEVRTSGTEQYF.

V usage is TRBV7-3 and J usage is TRBJ2-5, with D perhaps matching TRBD1 (6 bases). V was shortened by 2 bases and J by 2 bases, with 18 bases between the two germline ends. CDR3 length equals 17 residues. Germline CDR1 SGHTA, CDR2 FQGTGA. CDR3 DNA: TGTGCCAGCAGCTTAGGGTTGGGGGCAGGAAGACAAGAGACCCAGTACTTC. It encodes CASSLGLGAGRQETQYF.

The CDR3 DNA follows: TGTGCCAACGACGCTAGAGCAAGCACAGATACGCAGTATTTT. Translated, it gives CANDARASTDTQYF. V usage is TRBV11-2 and J usage is TRBJ2-3; no clear D gene. The CDR3 extends over 14 amino acids. Trimming removed 10 bases at V and 0 bases at J, with 14 bases between. Germline V gene sequence: CDR1 SGHAT, CDR2 FQNNGV.

The chain uses TRBV19 and TRBJ1-1; tentative D call: TRBD1 (5 bases). Trimming cost V 3 bases and J 1 base, with 12 bases left between them. CDR3 length: 15 residues. Germline V CDR1 and CDR2: LNHDA, SQIVND (reference sequence). The CDR3 DNA is TGTGCCAGTAGTATCGTAGGGGTGGGGAACACTGAAGCTTTCTTT. This gives the protein CASSIVGVGNTEAFF.